This T cell receptor beta chain was captured by sequencing in a study of graft-versus-host responses after intestinal transplantation. Across the study: Among the recipients, transplants were multivisceral, liver-intestinal, or isolated intestinal. Every recipient had anti-thymocyte globulin induction and two to four years of tacrolimus plus steroids.

Some clones are missing from TCRdb's copy, which holds only in-frame ones; the method was immunoSEQ multiplex PCR. Of fewer than 85,000 clones in the sample, approximately 93% were seen once. Germline-derived CDR1 and CDR2 are SGHKS and YYEKEE (reference sequence). This CDR3 region has 15 residues. With V trimmed by 4 bases and J by 5 bases, 7 bases remained unmatched. As for this clone: Its antigen is not known.

This sequence originates from a human donor who received an intestinal transplant. The material sequenced was unstimulated CD8+ T cells sorted from spleen or lymph node cells, taken before intestinal transplant. This chain links TRBV5-5 with TRBJ2-1, with TRBD2 identical over 9 bases. CDR3 nucleotides: TGTGCCAGCAGCCCCGGGACTAGCTCTGACAATGAGCAGTTCTTC. This codes for CASSPGTSSDNEQFF.